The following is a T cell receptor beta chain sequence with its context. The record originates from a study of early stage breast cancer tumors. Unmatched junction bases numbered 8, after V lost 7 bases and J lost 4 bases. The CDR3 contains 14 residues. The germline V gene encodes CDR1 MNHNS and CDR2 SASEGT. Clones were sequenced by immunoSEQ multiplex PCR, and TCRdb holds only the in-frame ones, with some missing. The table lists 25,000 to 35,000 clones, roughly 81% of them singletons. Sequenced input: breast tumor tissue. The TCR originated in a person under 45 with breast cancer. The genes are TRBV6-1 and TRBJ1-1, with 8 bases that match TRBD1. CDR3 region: CASTSGGTGTEAFF. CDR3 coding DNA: TGTGCCAGCACCTCAGGGGGCACCGGCACTGAAGCTTTCTTT.